Shown below are 9 T cell receptor beta chains from a single sample sequenced in a study of blood T cells in healthy people across ages. Next came a second PCR, run for about 6 to 11 cycles, which used a sample-barcoded 5' primer along with a J-beta primer mix. Using its own MiXCR run on the 5' RACE reads, TCRdb lists one record per CDR3 protein. The table includes under 750,000 distinct CDR3 sequences, less than 60% detected once. What was sequenced was blood. The receptors here all came from a man of 80 years or more in good health.

This clonotype was counted ten times or more. The chain recombines TRBV6-6 with TRBJ2-3, with 10 bases matching TRBD2. The germline gives CDR1 MNHNY, CDR2 SVGAGI (reference sequence). After removal of 6 bases from V and 4 bases from J, the junction contained 4 bases not matched to a gene. The CDR3 consists of 14 residues. CDR3 nucleotide sequence: TGTGCCAGCAGGGAGGGACTAGCGTCAGATACGCAGTATTTT. As protein: CASREGLASDTQYF.

The V call is TRBV28, the J call TRBJ2-1; D is possibly TRBD1 (6 bases). Trimming cost V 3 bases and J 5 bases, with 20 bases left between them. CDR1 is MDHEN and CDR2 is SYDVKM in the germline V gene. The CDR3 sequence is 17 residues long. Here the CDR3 reads CASSLSGIVRGNNEQFF. Here the CDR3 DNA reads TGTGCCAGCAGTTTGTCAGGGATTGTCAGGGGTAACAATGAGCAGTTCTTC. Complete variable domain (other parts from reference TRBV28 and TRBJ2-1): DVKVTQSSRYLVKRTGEKVFLECVQDMDHENMFWYRQDPGLGLRLIYFSYDVKMKEKGDIPEGYSVSREKKERFSLILESASTNQTSMYLCASSLSGIVRGNNEQFFGPGTRLTVL.

The J gene is TRBJ2-1, the V gene TRBV5-1; D is possibly TRBD1 or TRBD2 (6 bases each). Germline CDR1 reads SGHRS; CDR2 reads YFSETQ. The V and J ends lost 3 bases and 0 bases respectively, with 10 bases between them. This CDR3 has 15 amino acids. CDR3 coding DNA: TGCGCCAGCAGCTCCGGAGGGGGCTCCTACAATGAGCAGTTCTTC. This gives the protein CASSSGGGSYNEQFF.

This clonotype showed up just a few times. It may be a read error: a sequence one base away is much more abundant. The V gene is TRBV4-1, the J gene TRBJ2-1; unclear D gene. The end of the DNA fits TRBJ2-7 better, so the J call may be wrong. CDR1 and CDR2 from the germline V gene are MGHRA and YSYEKL. CDR3 length: 15 amino acids. CDR3 residues: CASSPRSTSYNEQYF. The CDR3 DNA sequence: TGCGCCAGCAGCCCTAGGTCCACCTCCTACAATGAGCAGTACTTC.

This clonotype was detected once. The J gene is TRBJ2-3, the V gene TRBV7-9; TRBD2 matches 8 bases. Germline V CDR1 and CDR2: SEHNR, FQNEAQ (reference sequence). V shed 5 bases, J shed 4 bases, and the junction held 11 bases outside the gene matches. The CDR3 sequence is 16 residues long. As DNA, the CDR3 is TGTGCCAGCAGCCCCAAAGGACTAGCATCTGCAGATACGCAGTATTTT. This translates into CASSPKGLASADTQYF.

The rearrangement uses TRBV7-2 and TRBJ2-5; TRBD1 aligns across 7 bases. J lost 5 bases, V lost 3 bases, and 9 bases had no gene match. This CDR3 contains 15 residues. In germline, CDR1 is SGHTA, CDR2 FQGNSA. The CDR3 sequence: CASSLIGQVGETQYF. The CDR3 bases are TGTGCCAGCAGCTTGATAGGACAGGTTGGGGAGACCCAGTACTTC.

The chain joins TRBV7-2 to TRBJ2-3; D uncertain. Germline loops: CDR1 SGHTA, CDR2 FQGNSA. CDR3 length: 16 residues. V dropped 4 bases and J dropped 8 bases, with 22 bases sitting between them. The CDR3 loop is CASSSLDQVLIGTQYF. The CDR3 DNA reads as TGTGCCAGCAGCTCCCTGGACCAAGTACTGATAGGTACGCAGTATTTT.

V and J are TRBV7-2 and TRBJ2-5, with D possibly TRBD1 on 6 matching bases. The DNA end is more similar to TRBJ2-7, so the J call may be wrong. This CDR3 region has 15 residues. Germline CDR1 and CDR2: SGHTA and FQGNSA. The DNA of the CDR3 is TGTGCCAGCAGCTTGAATACAGGGTACACCTACGAGCAGTACTTC. It translates to CASSLNTGYTYEQYF.

Only a few counts were recorded for this clonotype. This chain links TRBV4-3 with TRBJ2-2; TRBD1 might be the D (5 bases). The germline V and J ends were trimmed by 1 base and 1 base, with 7 bases remaining between them. The CDR3 runs 15 residues. The germline gives CDR1 LGHNA, CDR2 YSLEER. The CDR3 bases are TGCGCCAGCAGCCAAGGGGGCGGGAACACCGGGGAGCTGTTTTTT. It yields the protein CASSQGGGNTGELFF.